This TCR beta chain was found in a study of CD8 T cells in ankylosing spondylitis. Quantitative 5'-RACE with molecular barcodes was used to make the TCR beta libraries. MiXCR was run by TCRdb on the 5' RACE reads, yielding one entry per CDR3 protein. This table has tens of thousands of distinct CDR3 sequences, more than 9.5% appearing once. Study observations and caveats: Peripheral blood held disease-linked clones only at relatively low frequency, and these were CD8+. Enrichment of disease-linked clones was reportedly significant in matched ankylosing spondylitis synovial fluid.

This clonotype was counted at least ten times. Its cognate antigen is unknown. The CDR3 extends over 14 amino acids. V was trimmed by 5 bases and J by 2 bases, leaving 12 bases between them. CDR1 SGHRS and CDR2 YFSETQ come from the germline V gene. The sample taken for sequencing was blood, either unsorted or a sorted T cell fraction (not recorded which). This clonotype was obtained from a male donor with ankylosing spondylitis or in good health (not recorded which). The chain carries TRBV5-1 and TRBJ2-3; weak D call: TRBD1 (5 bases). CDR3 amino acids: CASRRQPDTDTQYF. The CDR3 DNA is TGCGCCAGCAGGAGACAGCCCGACACAGATACGCAGTATTTT.